This T cell receptor beta chain was profiled in a study of cytomegalovirus exposure and HLA in healthy donors. This PCR relied on a set of 60 Vbeta primers and 13 Jbeta primers. Using immunoSEQ multiplex PCR, the repertoire was profiled, and TCRdb retains in-frame clones only, with some absent. This sample has some 110,000 clones, with 81% found just once. This CDR3 comprises 16 residues. The trim removed 3 bases at V and 8 bases at J, leaving 7 bases unmatched. The germline CDR1 and CDR2 sequences are SGDLS and YYNGEE. Sequenced sample: PBMCs. This sequence originates from a woman under 40 in good health and CMV-seronegative. J is TRBJ2-1 and V is TRBV9; 14 nucleotides line up with TRBD2. CDR3 region: CASSAELGLAGDEQFF. The CDR3 DNA sequence: TGTGCCAGCAGCGCCGAACTGGGACTAGCGGGAGATGAGCAGTTCTTC.